This T cell receptor (beta chain) was obtained from a study of cytomegalovirus exposure and HLA in healthy donors. Study results and limitations: Exclusion as indistinguishable affected some V segments, including TRBV6-2 and TRBV6-3.

The V gene end was trimmed by 4 bases and the J gene end by 6 bases; junction bases not matched to a gene: 8. The germline CDR1 and CDR2 sequences are LNHDA and SQIVND (reference sequence). This CDR3 spans 14 amino acids. As concerns this clone: Its antigen remains unknown.

The PCR employed 60 Vbeta primers together with 13 Jbeta primers. TCRdb's copy holds only in-frame clones and misses some; the assay was immunoSEQ multiplex PCR. The sample has 150,000 to 200,000 clones, just under 85% seen once; the top ten hold more than 4%. The origin of this receptor is a girl under 18 in good health and CMV-seropositive. Sequenced sample: PBMCs. The chain carries TRBV19 and TRBJ1-2, with 7 nucleotides matching TRBD1. The CDR3 sequence is CASSTRQGRDGYTF. CDR3 nucleotide sequence: TGTGCCAGTAGTACTCGACAGGGAAGGGATGGCTACACCTTC.